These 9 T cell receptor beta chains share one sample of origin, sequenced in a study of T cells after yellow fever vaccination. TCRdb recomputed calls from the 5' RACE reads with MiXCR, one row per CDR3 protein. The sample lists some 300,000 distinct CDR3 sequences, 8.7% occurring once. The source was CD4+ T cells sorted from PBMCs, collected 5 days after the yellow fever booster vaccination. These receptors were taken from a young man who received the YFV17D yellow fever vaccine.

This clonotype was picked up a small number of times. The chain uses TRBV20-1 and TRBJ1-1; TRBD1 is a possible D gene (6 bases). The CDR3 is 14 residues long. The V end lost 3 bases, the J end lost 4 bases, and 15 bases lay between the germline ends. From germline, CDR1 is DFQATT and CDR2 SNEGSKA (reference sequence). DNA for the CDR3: TGCAGTGCTAGGTTGCCAGGGGCTGTCACTGAAGCTTTCTTT. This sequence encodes CSARLPGAVTEAFF.

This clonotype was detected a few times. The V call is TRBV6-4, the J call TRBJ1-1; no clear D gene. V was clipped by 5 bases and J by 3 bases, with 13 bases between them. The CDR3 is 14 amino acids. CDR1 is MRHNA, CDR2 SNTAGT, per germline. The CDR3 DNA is TGTGCCAGCAGTCGAAGACATGGGGACACTGAAGCTTTCTTT. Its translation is CASSRRHGDTEAFF.

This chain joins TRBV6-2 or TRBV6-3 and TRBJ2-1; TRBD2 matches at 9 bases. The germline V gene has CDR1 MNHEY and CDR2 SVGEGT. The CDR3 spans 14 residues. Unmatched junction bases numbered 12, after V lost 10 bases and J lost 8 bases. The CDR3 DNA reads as TGTGCCACCCGAGCTGGCGGGGGGGCCCATGAGCAGTTCTTC. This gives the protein CATRAGGGAHEQFF.

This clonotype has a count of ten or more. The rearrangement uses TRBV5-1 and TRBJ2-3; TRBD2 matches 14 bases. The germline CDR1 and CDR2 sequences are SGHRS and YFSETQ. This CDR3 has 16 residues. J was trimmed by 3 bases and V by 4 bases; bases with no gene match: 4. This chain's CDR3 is CASSPGLAGGTDTQYF. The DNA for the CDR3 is TGCGCCAGCAGCCCCGGACTAGCGGGGGGAACAGATACGCAGTATTTT.

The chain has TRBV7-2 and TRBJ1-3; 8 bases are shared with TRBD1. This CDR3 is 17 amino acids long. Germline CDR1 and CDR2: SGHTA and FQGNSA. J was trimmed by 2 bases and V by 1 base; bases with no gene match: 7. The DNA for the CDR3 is TGTGCCAGCAGCTTAGGGGCTGGGACAGGAACTGGAAACACCATATATTTT. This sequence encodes CASSLGAGTGTGNTIYF. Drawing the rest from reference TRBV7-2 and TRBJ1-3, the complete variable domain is GAGVSQSPSNKVTEKGKDVELRCDPISGHTALYWYRQSLGQGLEFLIYFQGNSAPDKSGLPSDRFSAERTGGSVSTLTIQRTQQEDSAVYLCASSLGAGTGTGNTIYFGEGSWLTVV.

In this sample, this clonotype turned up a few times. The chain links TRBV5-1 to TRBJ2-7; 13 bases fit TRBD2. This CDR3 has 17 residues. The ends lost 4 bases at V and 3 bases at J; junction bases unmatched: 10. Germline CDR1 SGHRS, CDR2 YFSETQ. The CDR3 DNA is TGCGCCAGCAGCCCGGTCGGGGGACTAGCGGGGATCTACGAGCAGTACGTC. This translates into CASSPVGGLAGIYEQYV.

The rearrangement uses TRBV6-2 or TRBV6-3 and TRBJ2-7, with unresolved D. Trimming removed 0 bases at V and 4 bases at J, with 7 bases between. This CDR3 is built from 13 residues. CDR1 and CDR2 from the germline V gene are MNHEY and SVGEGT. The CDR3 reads CASSYSNVYEQYV. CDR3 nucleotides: TGTGCCAGCAGTTACTCGAACGTTTACGAGCAGTACGTC.

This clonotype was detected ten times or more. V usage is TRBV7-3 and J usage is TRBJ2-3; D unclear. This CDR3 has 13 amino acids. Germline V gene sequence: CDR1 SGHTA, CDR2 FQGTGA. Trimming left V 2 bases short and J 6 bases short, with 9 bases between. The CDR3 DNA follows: TGTGCCAGCAGCTTATATCGAGACGATACGCAGTATTTT. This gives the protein CASSLYRDDTQYF.

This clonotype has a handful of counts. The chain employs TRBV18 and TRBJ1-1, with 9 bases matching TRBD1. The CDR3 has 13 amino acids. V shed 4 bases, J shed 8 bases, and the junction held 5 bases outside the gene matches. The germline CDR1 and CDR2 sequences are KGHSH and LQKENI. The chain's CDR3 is CASSLRQGVEAFF. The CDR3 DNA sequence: TGTGCCAGCTCACTCCGACAGGGGGTCGAAGCTTTCTTT.